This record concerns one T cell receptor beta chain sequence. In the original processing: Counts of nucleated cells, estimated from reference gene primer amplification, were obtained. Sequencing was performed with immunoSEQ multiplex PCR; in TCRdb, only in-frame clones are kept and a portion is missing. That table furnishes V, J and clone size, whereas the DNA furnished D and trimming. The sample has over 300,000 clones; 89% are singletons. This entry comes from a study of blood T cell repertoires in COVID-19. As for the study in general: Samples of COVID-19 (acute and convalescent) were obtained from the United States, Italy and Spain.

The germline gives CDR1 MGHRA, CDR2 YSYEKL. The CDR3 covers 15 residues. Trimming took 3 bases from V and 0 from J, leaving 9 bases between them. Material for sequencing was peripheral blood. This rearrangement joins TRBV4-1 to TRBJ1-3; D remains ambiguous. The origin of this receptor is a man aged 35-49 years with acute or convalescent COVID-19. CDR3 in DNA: TGCGCCAGCAGCCAGCCCTTCGGCTCTGGAAACACCATATATTTT. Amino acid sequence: CASSQPFGSGNTIYF.